This entry lists 21 T cell receptor beta chains sequenced from one sample in a study of shared clonotypes between healthy human individuals. Clones were read by immunoSEQ multiplex PCR, and TCRdb kept only the in-frame ones, dropping some. The profile shows roughly 1.4 million clones, 98% to 99% of them singletons. The sample taken for sequencing was naive CD4+ T cells sorted from blood. Specified subset: CD45RA+ positively selected. These receptors were collected from a man aged 25 to 45 in good health.

The chain combines TRBV7-9 with TRBJ1-5; TRBD1 agrees at 7 bases. Germline values: CDR1 SEHNR, CDR2 FQNEAQ (reference sequence). Trimming took 5 bases from V and 5 from J; bases not matched to a gene: 12. The CDR3 contains 16 residues. CDR3 sequence reads: CASSPPGQIFDQPQHF. The CDR3 DNA follows: TGTGCCAGCAGCCCTCCGGGACAGATATTCGATCAGCCCCAGCATTTT.

This chain links TRBV18 with TRBJ2-7; a weak D match, TRBD1 (5 bases). CDR1 and CDR2 (germline): KGHSH, LQKENI. Trimming pared 0 bases from V and 2 bases from J, leaving 11 bases between. The CDR3 covers 15 residues. CDR3 amino acids: CASSPPTVRAYEQYF. CDR3 DNA sequence: TGTGCCAGCTCACCACCCACGGTCAGGGCCTACGAGCAGTACTTC. Combining the CDR3 with reference TRBV18 and TRBJ2-7 gives the whole variable domain NAGVMQNPRHLVRRRGQEARLRCSPMKGHSHVYWYRQLPEEGLKFMVYLQKENIIDESGMPKERFSAEFPKEGPSILRIQQVVRGDSAAYFCASSPPTVRAYEQYFGPGTRLTVT.

This sequence joins TRBV6-1 and TRBJ2-2; possible D gene TRBD2, 5 bases. The germline V gene has CDR1 MNHNS and CDR2 SASEGT. Trimming removed 0 bases from V and 6 bases from J, with 8 bases in between. The CDR3 has 14 residues. CDR3: CASSEASVAGELFF. DNA of the CDR3: TGTGCCAGCAGTGAAGCTAGCGTGGCCGGGGAGCTGTTTTTT.

The genes are TRBV6-5 and TRBJ2-3; 7 bases align to TRBD2. The CDR3 has 15 residues. V trimming: 5 bases; J trimming: 0 bases; junction bases outside the gene matches: 5. CDR1 is MNHEY, CDR2 SVGAGI, per germline. The CDR3 reads CASSNIAGSTDTQYF. CDR3 in DNA: TGTGCCAGCAGTAATATAGCGGGTAGCACAGATACGCAGTATTTT.

The chain recombines TRBV28 with TRBJ1-5; 7 positions match TRBD1. CDR3 length: 15 residues. Germline assignment: CDR1 MDHEN and CDR2 SYDVKM. Germline trimming cut 6 bases from V and 3 bases from J; bases unmatched to any gene: 8. The CDR3 DNA is TGTGCCAGCAGGCGAAACAGGGGCGTCAATCAGCCCCAGCATTTT. Encoded protein: CASRRNRGVNQPQHF. The variable domain in full, completed from reference TRBV28 and TRBJ1-5, reads DVKVTQSSRYLVKRTGEKVFLECVQDMDHENMFWYRQDPGLGLRLIYFSYDVKMKEKGDIPEGYSVSREKKERFSLILESASTNQTSMYLCASRRNRGVNQPQHFGDGTRLSIL.

The V gene is TRBV9, the J gene TRBJ2-1; TRBD2 is a possible D gene (6 bases). The ends were cut back, 6 bases at V and 0 bases at J, with 13 bases in the middle. CDR3 size: 15 residues. From germline, CDR1 is SGDLS and CDR2 YYNGEE. The CDR3: CASTTIADSYNEQFF. The DNA of the CDR3 is TGTGCCAGCACGACAATAGCGGACTCCTACAATGAGCAGTTCTTC.

V gene TRBV9 combines with J gene TRBJ2-1; D may be TRBD2 (5 bases). CDR3 length: 15 residues. Looked up from germline, CDR1 is SGDLS and CDR2 is YYNGEE. Trimming left V 0 bases short and J 8 bases short, with 15 bases between. The CDR3 sequence is CASSVVGVFLDEQFF. CDR3 bases: TGTGCCAGCAGCGTAGTCGGGGTGTTTTTGGATGAGCAGTTCTTC.

This sequence joins TRBV29-1 and TRBJ2-7, with TRBD1 identical over 7 bases. Germline V gives CDR1 SQVTM, CDR2 ANQGSEA. V was pared by 7 bases and J by 6 bases, with 9 bases of the junction left unmatched. This CDR3 is built from 12 residues. The chain's CDR3 is CSGQGPAAEQYF. DNA of the CDR3: TGCAGCGGACAGGGCCCGGCCGCCGAGCAGTACTTC.

This sequence joins TRBV5-1 and TRBJ2-1; D is unresolved. The germline V gene encodes CDR1 SGHRS and CDR2 YFSETQ. Trimming removed 4 bases from V and 1 base from J, with 12 bases in between. This CDR3 spans 15 amino acids. The CDR3 protein is CASSAEPRSYNEQFF. The CDR3 DNA reads TGCGCCAGCAGCGCGGAGCCTCGGTCCTACAATGAGCAGTTCTTC.

This rearrangement joins TRBV10-3 to TRBJ2-4; 8 bases fit TRBD1. Germline V gene data show CDR1 as ENHRY and CDR2 as SYGVKD. Unmatched junction bases numbered 5, after V lost 10 bases and J lost 3 bases. The CDR3 loop spans 13 amino acids. The CDR3 protein is CATQGVGKNIQYF. The DNA for the CDR3 is TGTGCCACACAGGGGGTCGGCAAAAACATTCAGTACTTC.

This clone has only one observation. The chain has TRBV5-6 and TRBJ1-4, with TRBD1 matching 7 bases. CDR3 size: 13 residues. V was pared by 0 bases and J by 13 bases, with 6 bases of the junction left unmatched. Germline CDR1 SGHDT, CDR2 YYEEEE. DNA for the CDR3: TGTGCCAGCAGCTTGGTTACCCCAGGGGGACTGTTTTTT. Its protein product is CASSLVTPGGLFF.

This chain uses TRBV14 with TRBJ1-5, with D unclear. Germline values: CDR1 SGHDN, CDR2 FVKESK. Trimming took off 4 bases at V and 0 bases at J, with 13 bases between the two ends. The CDR3 extends over 16 amino acids. The CDR3 reads CASSPQRTVSNQPQHF. The CDR3 nucleotides read TGTGCCAGCAGCCCCCAACGGACCGTTAGCAATCAGCCCCAGCATTTT.

J is TRBJ2-1 and V is TRBV10-3, with TRBD2 identical over 9 bases. This CDR3 is built from 15 residues. Germline V gene sequence: CDR1 ENHRY, CDR2 SYGVKD. The ends lost 4 bases at V and 6 bases at J; junction bases unmatched: 7. The CDR3 protein is CAISVQLAGVNEQFF. CDR3 nucleotides: TGTGCCATCAGTGTACAACTAGCGGGCGTCAATGAGCAGTTCTTC.

The rearrangement joins TRBV15 to TRBJ1-1; a possible D gene is TRBD1 (6 bases). Germline loops: CDR1 LNHNV, CDR2 YYDKDF (reference sequence). Trimming removed 0 bases at V and 7 bases at J, with 18 bases between. The CDR3 runs 16 residues. The CDR3 is CATSRDPFGDTDEAFF. The DNA for the CDR3 is TGTGCCACCAGCAGAGATCCTTTCGGGGACACCGATGAAGCTTTCTTT.

This sequence joins TRBV12-2 and TRBJ2-4; the DNA was not compared with TRBD2, the D call given in the table. TRBV12-2 counts as a pseudogene. The CDR3 consists of 19 residues. In nucleotides, the CDR3 is TGTGCAAGTCGCTTACTCCTAAGGACTAGCGGGAGAGCAAAAAACATTCAGTACTTC. Translation gives CASRLLLRTSGRAKNIQYF.

The J gene is TRBJ2-4, the V gene TRBV11-2, with 8 bases lining up with TRBD1. V lost 1 base and J lost 1; bases outside the gene matches: 3. This CDR3 comprises 16 residues. The V gene's germline CDR1 is SGHAT and CDR2 FQNNGV. The CDR3 protein is CASSLGQGLAKNIQYF. Written as DNA, the CDR3 is TGTGCCAGCAGCTTAGGACAGGGGTTGGCCAAAAACATTCAGTACTTC.

This CDR3 reads CVRSCRNKREQYF. Written as DNA, the CDR3 is TGTGTCAGAAGCTGTCGAAATAAGCGGGAGCAGTACTTC. J is TRBJ2-7 and V is TRBV7-5; the table's D call TRBD2 went unverified against the DNA. TRBV7-5 is labeled a pseudogene. The CDR3 consists of 13 residues.

J is TRBJ2-1 and V is TRBV6-1, with a possible D match to TRBD2 (6 bases). Germline V gene lookup returns CDR1 MNHNS and CDR2 SASEGT. Trimming removed 6 bases at V and 8 bases at J, with 17 bases between. This CDR3 has 14 residues. The CDR3 DNA is TGTGCCAGCAGCCCCGCGGGGTTCCACCATGAGCAGTTCTTC. It encodes CASSPAGFHHEQFF.

This rearrangement joins TRBV15 to TRBJ2-1; the D is unclear. This CDR3 spans 16 amino acids. The V end lost 0 bases, the J end lost 6 bases, and 15 bases lay between the germline ends. Germline lookup yields CDR1 LNHNV and CDR2 YYDKDF (reference sequence). The CDR3 here is CATSRDVVVSGNEQFF. The CDR3 DNA sequence: TGTGCCACCAGCAGAGATGTGGTTGTATCGGGCAATGAGCAGTTCTTC.

This sequence joins TRBV5-1 and TRBJ2-2; D not resolved. V was shortened by 1 base and J by 5 bases, with 12 bases between the two germline ends. The CDR3 loop spans 15 amino acids. From germline, CDR1 is SGHRS and CDR2 YFSETQ. Here the CDR3 reads CASSLSDWMTGELFF. The CDR3 DNA reads TGCGCCAGCAGCTTGAGCGATTGGATGACCGGGGAGCTGTTTTTT.

The rearrangement joins TRBV5-6 to TRBJ1-1, with D maybe TRBD1 (6 bases). Germline V gene sequence: CDR1 SGHDT, CDR2 YYEEEE. V was cut by 3 bases and J by 1 base, with 13 bases left in between. This CDR3 comprises 15 residues. This chain's CDR3 is CASSSPLQGNTEAFF. The DNA for the CDR3 is TGTGCCAGCAGCTCACCGCTACAGGGGAACACTGAAGCTTTCTTT.